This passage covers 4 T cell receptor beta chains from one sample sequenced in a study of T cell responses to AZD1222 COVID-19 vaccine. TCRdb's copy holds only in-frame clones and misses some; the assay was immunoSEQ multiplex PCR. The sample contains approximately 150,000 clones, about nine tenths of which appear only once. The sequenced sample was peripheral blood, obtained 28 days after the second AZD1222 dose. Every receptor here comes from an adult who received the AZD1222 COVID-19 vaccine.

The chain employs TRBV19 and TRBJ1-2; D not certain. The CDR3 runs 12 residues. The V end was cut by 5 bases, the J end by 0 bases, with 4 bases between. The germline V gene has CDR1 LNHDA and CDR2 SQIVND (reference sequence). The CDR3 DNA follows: TGTGCCAGTAGTCCCCCTAACTATGGCTACACCTTC. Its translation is CASSPPNYGYTF.

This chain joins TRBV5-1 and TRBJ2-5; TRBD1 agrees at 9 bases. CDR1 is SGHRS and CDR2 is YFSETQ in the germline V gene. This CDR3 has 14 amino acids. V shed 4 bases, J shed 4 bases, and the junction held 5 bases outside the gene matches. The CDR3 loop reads CASSPRTGAETQYF. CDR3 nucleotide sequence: TGCGCCAGCAGCCCCCGGACAGGGGCAGAGACCCAGTACTTC.

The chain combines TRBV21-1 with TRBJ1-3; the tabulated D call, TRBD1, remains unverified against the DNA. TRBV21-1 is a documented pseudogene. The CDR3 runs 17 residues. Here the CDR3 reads CASSKDPAGGASNTIYF. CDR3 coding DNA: TGTGCCAGCAGCAAAGATCCTGCAGGGGGCGCTAGTAACACCATATATTTT.

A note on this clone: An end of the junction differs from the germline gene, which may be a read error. The CDR3 region is CGASGRASADTQYF. The CDR3 DNA is TGTGGGGCTAGCGGGAGGGCCTCGGCAGATACGCAGTATTTT. The rearrangement links TRBV29-1 to TRBJ2-3, with 12 positions matching TRBD2. Germline CDR1 is SQVTM and CDR2 is ANQGSEA. The CDR3 length is 14 residues.